Shown below are 20 T cell receptor beta chains from a single sample sequenced in a study of control samples from healthy donors and cancer patients. TCRdb's copy holds only in-frame clones and misses some; the assay was immunoSEQ multiplex PCR. This sample has 150,000 to 200,000 clones, with around 90% found just once. The sample consisted of blood. The receptors originated from a woman aged 50 to 60 in good health.

V usage is TRBV7-9 and J usage is TRBJ1-6; the D gene is possibly TRBD1 (5 bases). The germline CDR1 and CDR2 sequences are SEHNR and FQNEAQ (reference sequence). Trimming pared 4 bases from V and 6 bases from J, leaving 13 bases between. The CDR3 length is 15 residues. The CDR3 reads CASSSGAASNSPLHF. The CDR3 coding sequence is TGTGCCAGCAGCTCCGGGGCTGCCTCTAATTCACCCCTCCACTTT.

The chain combines TRBV4-3 with TRBJ2-4, with 10 bases that match TRBD2. CDR1 is LGHNA, CDR2 YSLEER, per germline. The CDR3 runs to 16 residues. V lost 0 bases to trimming and J lost 9 bases; unmatched junction nucleotides: 8. The CDR3 loop is CASSQDGTSGVLIQYF. CDR3 DNA: TGCGCCAGCAGCCAAGATGGAACTAGCGGGGTGCTCATTCAGTACTTC.

CDR3 residues: CASRRGTYNSPLHF. The CDR3 nucleotides are TGTGCCAGCAGACGAGGTACCTATAATTCACCCCTCCACTTT. J is TRBJ1-6 and V is TRBV2; D ambiguous. Germline V gives CDR1 SNHLY, CDR2 FYNNEI. The CDR3 length is 14 residues. Trimming stripped 6 bases from V and 2 bases from J, with 8 bases between.

The CDR3 DNA reads TGTGCCAGTAAGCGGGAGGGCCTGGGAGAGCAGTACTTC. It codes for CASKREGLGEQYF. The chain recombines TRBV7-9 with TRBJ2-7, with 10 bases that match TRBD2. Germline V lookup: CDR1 SEHNR, CDR2 FQNEAQ (reference sequence). The CDR3 has 13 amino acids. After removal of 9 bases from V and 7 bases from J, the junction contained 9 bases not matched to a gene.

V usage is TRBV30 and J usage is TRBJ1-5; D might be TRBD1 (6 bases). This CDR3 contains 15 residues. Per germline, CDR1 GTSNPN and CDR2 SVGIG (reference sequence). V lost 2 bases and J lost 1, with 12 bases in between. The CDR3, as DNA: TGTGCCTGGAGTAGGGGGGGAAACAGCAATCAGCCCCAGCATTTT. It is translated as CAWSRGGNSNQPQHF.

The V call is TRBV5-1, the J call TRBJ2-7; D perhaps matches TRBD2 (6 bases). The CDR3 is made up of 14 amino acids. The ends were cut back, 0 bases at V and 5 bases at J, with 12 bases in the middle. CDR1 and CDR2 (germline): SGHRS, YFSETQ. The CDR3 nucleotides read TGCGCCAGCAGCTTGGGACGGGAGTTCGACGAGCAGTACTTC. Its protein is CASSLGREFDEQYF. Supplemented by reference TRBV5-1 and TRBJ2-7, the full variable domain reads KAGVTQTPRYLIKTRGQQVTLSCSPISGHRSVSWYQQTPGQGLQFLFEYFSETQRNKGNFPGRFSGRQFSNSRSEMNVSTLELGDSALYLCASSLGREFDEQYFGPGTRLTVT.

V gene TRBV6-6 combines with J gene TRBJ1-4, with 9 bases that match TRBD1. Germline assignment: CDR1 MNHNY and CDR2 SVGAGI (reference sequence). This CDR3 has 15 amino acids. V shed 6 bases and J 7 bases; nucleotides not matched to a gene: 9. CDR3 DNA sequence: TGTGCCAGCAGCCCCCGGGACAGGGTTGGTGAAAAACTGTTTTTT. Translated, it gives CASSPRDRVGEKLFF.

This sequence joins TRBV28 and TRBJ1-5, with a possible D match to TRBD1 (6 bases). The CDR3 is made up of 16 amino acids. Germline V gene data show CDR1 as MDHEN and CDR2 as SYDVKM. V was clipped by 3 bases and J by 3 bases, with 15 bases between them. This CDR3 reads CASSFPVDSFNQPQHF. The DNA for the CDR3 is TGTGCCAGCAGTTTTCCCGTGGACAGTTTCAATCAGCCCCAGCATTTT.

The count of this clone is one. Written as DNA, the CDR3 is TGTGCCAGCAGTTACAACCCGAGGCAGCCCCAGCATTTT. Its translation is CASSYNPRQPQHF. The rearrangement uses TRBV6-5 and TRBJ1-5; D is unclear. Trimming took 2 bases from V and 7 from J, leaving 9 bases between them. The CDR3 is 13 amino acids. Germline V gives CDR1 MNHEY, CDR2 SVGAGI.

This chain joins TRBV9 and TRBJ2-3; 7 bases map to TRBD2. V dropped 0 bases and J dropped 1; count of bases not matched to a gene: 5. The V gene's germline CDR1 is SGDLS and CDR2 YYNGEE. There are 16 residues in the CDR3. The chain's CDR3 is CASSVASSGGTDTQYF. The DNA of the CDR3 is TGTGCCAGCAGCGTAGCCTCGAGCGGGGGCACAGATACGCAGTATTTT.

The rearrangement uses TRBV28 and TRBJ1-1; 9 bases are shared with TRBD1. This CDR3 comprises 12 residues. Germline loops: CDR1 MDHEN, CDR2 SYDVKM. The CDR3 spells CAAHRGPTEAFF. The CDR3 coding sequence is TGTGCAGCACACAGGGGGCCTACTGAAGCTTTCTTT.

The V gene is TRBV18, the J gene TRBJ1-2, with D maybe TRBD1 (5 bases). This CDR3 is built from 14 residues. Per germline, CDR1 KGHSH and CDR2 LQKENI. V was cut by 3 bases and J by 7 bases, with 15 bases left in between. The CDR3 DNA reads as TGTGCCAGCTCACCGGGACGTAGGGAGGTTGGCTACACCTTC. Its translation is CASSPGRREVGYTF.

The J gene is TRBJ2-3, the V gene TRBV24-1; 15 positions match TRBD2. From germline, CDR1 is KGHDR and CDR2 SFDVKD. There are 18 residues in the CDR3. V gave up 4 bases and J gave up 1 base; unmatched junction bases: 5. CDR3 sequence reads: CATSDRGLAGGGTDTQYF. As DNA, the CDR3 is TGTGCCACCAGTGACCGGGGACTAGCGGGGGGCGGCACAGATACGCAGTATTTT.

CDR3 coding DNA: TGTGCCGCATTAAGCCTCAGGGCTTCACCAGATTCACCCCTCCACTTT. Residues: CAALSLRASPDSPLHF. This sequence joins TRBV30 and TRBJ1-6, with D perhaps matching TRBD1 (5 bases). There are 16 residues in the CDR3. The germline V and J ends were trimmed by 8 bases and 8 bases, with 25 bases remaining between them. Per the germline V gene, CDR1 is GTSNPN and CDR2 is SVGIG (reference sequence).

This clone has only one observation. The genes are TRBV13 and TRBJ2-2, with 14 nucleotides matching TRBD2. The germline V gene encodes CDR1 PRHDT and CDR2 FYEKMQ (reference sequence). J lost 3 bases, V lost 4 bases, and 10 bases had no gene match. The CDR3 spans 19 residues. The CDR3, as DNA: TGTGCCAGCAGCTGGGGACTAGCGGGAGTCGGATTTGACACCGGGGAGCTGTTTTTT. Its translation is CASSWGLAGVGFDTGELFF.

This clone came up once. V and J are TRBV5-5 and TRBJ2-3, with D perhaps matching TRBD2 (6 bases). V shed 3 bases and J shed 5 bases, with 13 bases lying between them. This CDR3 spans 14 amino acids. Germline loops: CDR1 SGHKS, CDR2 YYEKEE (reference sequence). As DNA, the CDR3 is TGTGCCAGCAGCTCGTGGGCGGGGTTAGATACGCAGTATTTT. Protein product: CASSSWAGLDTQYF. Supplemented by reference TRBV5-5 and TRBJ2-3, the full variable domain reads DAGVTQSPTHLIKTRGQQVTLRCSPISGHKSVSWYQQVLGQGPQFIFQYYEKEERGRGNFPDRFSARQFPNYSSELNVNALLLGDSALYLCASSSWAGLDTQYFGPGTRLTVL.

The chain employs TRBV19 and TRBJ1-1; 9 bases are shared with TRBD1. The trim removed 4 bases at V and 3 bases at J, leaving 9 bases unmatched. The germline V gene encodes CDR1 LNHDA and CDR2 SQIVND (reference sequence). CDR3 length equals 16 residues. CDR3 amino acids: CASSTRTGARDTEAFF. CDR3 DNA sequence: TGTGCCAGTAGTACTCGGACAGGGGCGAGGGACACTGAAGCTTTCTTT.

This rearrangement joins TRBV27 to TRBJ2-1; TRBD1 matches 7 bases. Germline V lookup: CDR1 MNHEY, CDR2 SMNVEV (reference sequence). The ends lost 7 bases at V and 3 bases at J; junction bases unmatched: 6. This CDR3 contains 14 residues. The CDR3 DNA sequence: TGTGCCAGCAAACTACGACAGGGCTACAATGAGCAGTTCTTC. As protein: CASKLRQGYNEQFF.

The rearrangement joins TRBV15 to TRBJ1-1; D gene unclear. Per germline, CDR1 LNHNV and CDR2 YYDKDF (reference sequence). The ends were cut back, 8 bases at V and 8 bases at J, with 18 bases in the middle. The CDR3 sequence is 13 residues long. The CDR3 nucleotides read TGTGCCACCCGGCTAGATTTTGGAGAAGAAGCTTTCTTT. This codes for CATRLDFGEEAFF.

The chain has TRBV11-2 and TRBJ2-3; D not resolved. The CDR3 consists of 13 residues. The V gene lost 0 bases and the J gene lost 7 bases, with 8 bases spanning the gap. From germline, CDR1 is SGHAT and CDR2 FQNNGV. In nucleotides, the CDR3 is TGTGCCAGCAGCTTAGAAGCCATTAATACGCAGTATTTT. Translating it yields CASSLEAINTQYF.